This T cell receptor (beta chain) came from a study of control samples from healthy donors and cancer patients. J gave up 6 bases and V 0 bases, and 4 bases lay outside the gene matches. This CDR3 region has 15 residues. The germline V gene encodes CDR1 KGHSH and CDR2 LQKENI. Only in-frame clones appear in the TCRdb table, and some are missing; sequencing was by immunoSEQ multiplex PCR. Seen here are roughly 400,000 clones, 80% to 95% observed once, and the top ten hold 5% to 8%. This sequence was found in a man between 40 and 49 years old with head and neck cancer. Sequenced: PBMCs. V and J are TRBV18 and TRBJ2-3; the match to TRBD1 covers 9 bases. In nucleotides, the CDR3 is TGTGCCAGCTCACCACCCTGGACAGGGGATGATACGCAGTATTTT. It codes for CASSPPWTGDDTQYF.